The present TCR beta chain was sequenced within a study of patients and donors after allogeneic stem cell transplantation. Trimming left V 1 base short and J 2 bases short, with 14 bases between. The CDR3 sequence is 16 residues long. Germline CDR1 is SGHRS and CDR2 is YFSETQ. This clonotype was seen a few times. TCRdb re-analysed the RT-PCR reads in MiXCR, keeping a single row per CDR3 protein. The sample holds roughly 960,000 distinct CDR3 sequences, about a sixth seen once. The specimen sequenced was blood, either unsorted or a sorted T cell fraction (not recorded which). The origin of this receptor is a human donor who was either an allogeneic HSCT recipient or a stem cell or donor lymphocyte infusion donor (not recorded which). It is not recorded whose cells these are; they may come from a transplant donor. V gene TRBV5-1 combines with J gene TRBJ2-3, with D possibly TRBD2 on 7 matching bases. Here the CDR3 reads CASSLIRGAATDTQYF. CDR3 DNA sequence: TGCGCCAGCAGCTTGATACGGGGGGCCGCCACAGATACGCAGTATTTT.